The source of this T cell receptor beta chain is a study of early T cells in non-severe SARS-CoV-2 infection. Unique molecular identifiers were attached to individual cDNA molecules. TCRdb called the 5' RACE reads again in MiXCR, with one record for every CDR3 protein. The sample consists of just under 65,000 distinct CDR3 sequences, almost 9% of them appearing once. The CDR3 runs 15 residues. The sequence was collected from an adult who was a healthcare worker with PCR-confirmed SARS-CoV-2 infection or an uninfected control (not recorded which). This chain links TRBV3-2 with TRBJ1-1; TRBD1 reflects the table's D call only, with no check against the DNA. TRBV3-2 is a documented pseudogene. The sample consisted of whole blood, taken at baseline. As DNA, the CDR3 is TGTGCCAGCAGCCATCCGATACAGGGGAATACTGAAGCTTTCTTT. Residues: CASSHPIQGNTEAFF.